The 5 T cell receptor beta chains given below trace back to one sample, sequenced in a study of blood T cell repertoires in COVID-19. TCRdb's table, derived via immunoSEQ multiplex PCR, lists solely in-frame clones and lacks some. The repertoire holds roughly 100,000 clones, with approximately 88% as singletons. Material for sequencing was peripheral blood. The origin of the receptors is a human donor in a cohort sampled during active COVID-19.

This chain uses TRBV6-5 with TRBJ2-7; 7 bases line up with TRBD1. CDR3 length: 13 residues. From germline, CDR1 is MNHEY and CDR2 SVGAGI. Losses at the gene ends were 7 bases for V and 4 bases for J; bases not matched to a gene: 7. The CDR3 sequence: CASNRDSIYEQYF. The CDR3 DNA sequence: TGTGCCAGCAACAGGGACAGCATATACGAGCAGTACTTC.

This clone was seen once. The chain combines TRBV7-6 with TRBJ2-5; 13 bases agree with TRBD2. Looked up from germline, CDR1 is SGHVS and CDR2 is FNYEAQ. The CDR3 totals 16 residues. With 5 bases clipped from V and 3 bases from J, the junction kept 6 bases outside the gene matches. CDR3 DNA: TGTGCCAGCAGCCCTGGGACTAGCGGGACTAAAGAGACCCAGTACTTC. The encoded protein is CASSPGTSGTKETQYF.

The V gene is TRBV19, the J gene TRBJ2-3; possibly TRBD1 for D (5 bases). The V end was cut by 3 bases, the J end by 5 bases, with 15 bases between. The germline CDR1 and CDR2 sequences are LNHDA and SQIVND (reference sequence). The CDR3 spans 15 residues. CDR3 loop: CASSIITGVGDTQYF. The CDR3 region has the DNA TGTGCCAGTAGTATCATAACAGGAGTGGGAGATACGCAGTATTTT.

The chain employs TRBV4-1 and TRBJ2-2, with TRBD1 as a possible D gene (7 bases). Germline CDR1 is MGHRA and CDR2 is YSYEKL. V dropped 4 bases and J dropped 5 bases, with 14 bases sitting between them. The length of the CDR3 is 15 residues. DNA of the CDR3: TGCGCCAGCAGCCGCGGGACAGAGGGAACCGGGGAGCTGTTTTTT. This sequence encodes CASSRGTEGTGELFF.

The rearrangement uses TRBV6-5 and TRBJ2-7; tentative D call: TRBD1 (5 bases). The CDR3 length is 13 residues. CDR1 and CDR2 (germline): MNHEY, SVGAGI. V dropped 3 bases and J dropped 3 bases, with 9 bases sitting between them. This CDR3 is CASSYRGSYEQYF. The CDR3 DNA follows: TGTGCCAGCAGTTATAGGGGAAGCTACGAGCAGTACTTC.